This T cell receptor (beta chain) stems from a study of T cells after yellow fever vaccination. Template-switching 5'RACE yielded the TCR cDNA; a universal primer site and UMIs were added in the process. Each CDR3 protein gets one entry after TCRdb re-called the 5' RACE reads with MiXCR. The sample lists 400,000 to 650,000 distinct CDR3 sequences, 21% seen once, with about a sixth in the top ten. A remark on this clonotype: The antigen is not known.

Study outcomes and limitations: Most clones from primary vaccination were detected again post-booster (around 95% CD4, roughly 85% CD8).

The CDR3 is 16 residues long. Per the germline V gene, CDR1 is SGDLS and CDR2 is YYNGEE. Trimming cost V 3 bases and J 7 bases, with 17 bases left between them. The chain has TRBV9 and TRBJ1-6; possibly TRBD1 for D (5 bases). Sequencing was performed on PBMCs, taken roughly 20 days after the first yellow fever vaccination. The receptor was derived from a man between 18 and 35 years old who received the YFV17D yellow fever vaccine. Here the CDR3 DNA reads TGTGCCAGCAGCGAGAGCTGGTGGGGGGGAAATTCACCCCTCCACTTT. Its translation: CASSESWWGGNSPLHF.